A selection of T cell receptor beta chains follows, all from one sample in a study of T-cell reconstitution after alpha-beta-depleted transplantation in children. In TCRdb, the PCR reads were re-called with MiXCR into one record per CDR3 protein. This table holds 90,000 to 100,000 distinct CDR3 sequences, more than 20% found once. This material consisted of PBMCs, taken before TCRalphabeta/CD19-depleted stem cell transplant. The receptor set was obtained from a boy between 2 and 10 years old with acute lymphoblastic leukemia, due to receive a stem cell transplant. Each CDR3 is given with its conserved first and last residue. D genes are given only for firm matches. A row's size may be missing; if present it is once, few, many or a size class.

J: TRBJ1-2
D: NA
V: TRBV6-6
size: few
DNA: TGTGCCAGCAGTTACGCAGGGAACTATGGCTACACCTTC
CDR3: CASSYAGNYGYTF

J: TRBJ1-5
D: NA
V: TRBV28
size: few
DNA: TGTGCCAGCAGCCGACTGGGCGCGGGGGAACAGCCCCAGCATTTT
CDR3: CASSRLGAGEQPQHF

J: TRBJ2-2
D: NA
V: TRBV7-8
size: few
DNA: TGTGCCAGCAGCTTAGAGGGTCGGCCTACGACCGGGGAGCTGTTTTTT
CDR3: CASSLEGRPTTGELFF

J: TRBJ1-5
D: NA
V: TRBV3-1
size: NA
DNA: TGTGCCAGCAGCGCCCCAACTGGGCCCCAGCATTTT
CDR3: CASSAPTGPQHF

J: TRBJ1-1
D: TRBD1
V: TRBV5-1
size: many
DNA: TGCGCCAGCAGCTTTGGGACAGGGGGCGAGACTGAAGCTTTCTTT
CDR3: CASSFGTGGETEAFF

J: TRBJ2-1
D: NA
V: TRBV7-9
size: few
DNA: TGTGCCAGCAGCTTAGTAGGGTTGGACTACAATGAGCAGTTCTTC
CDR3: CASSLVGLDYNEQFF

J: TRBJ2-7
D: NA
V: TRBV7-9
size: NA
DNA: TGTGCCAGCAGCCGCGGGGACGAGCAGTACTTC
CDR3: CASSRGDEQYF

J: TRBJ2-1
D: NA
V: TRBV11-2
size: few
DNA: TGTGCCAGCAGCCGCCGCAGGGGTGCTAGCGGAGTCCTAGGTGGTGAGCAGTTCTTC
CDR3: CASSRRRGASGVLGGEQFF

J: TRBJ1-1
D: TRBD1
V: TRBV28
size: NA
DNA: TGTGCCAGCAGTTCGACAGGGATGAACACTGAAGCTTTCTTT
CDR3: CASSSTGMNTEAFF

J: TRBJ2-5
D: NA
V: TRBV7-2
size: many
DNA: TGTGCCAGCAGCTTACTACGGGCGGAGACCCAGTACTTC
CDR3: CASSLLRAETQYF

J: TRBJ1-5
D: NA
V: TRBV5-6
size: NA
DNA: TGTGCCAGCAGCTTGGCTGGTGGGAGCAATCAGCCCCAGCATTTT
CDR3: CASSLAGGSNQPQHF

J: TRBJ2-3
D: NA
V: TRBV7-8
size: NA
DNA: TGTGCCAGCAGCTTAGGGGACTTGGGCACAGATACGCAGTATTTT
CDR3: CASSLGDLGTDTQYF

J: TRBJ2-5
D: NA
V: TRBV28
size: NA
DNA: TGTGCCACCCTGACTAGTGGTCGAGAGACCCAGTACTTC
CDR3: CATLTSGRETQYF

J: TRBJ2-7
D: NA
V: TRBV7-2
size: few
DNA: TGTGCCAGCAGCCGAGGGTCCTATCGCTCCTCCTACGAGCAGTACTTC
CDR3: CASSRGSYRSSYEQYF

J: TRBJ1-1
D: NA
V: TRBV30
size: NA
DNA: TGTGCCTGGAGTAAACAGGGTGAAGCTTTCTTT
CDR3: CAWSKQGEAFF

J: TRBJ2-3
D: NA
V: TRBV11-1
size: few
DNA: TGTGCCAGCAGCTCCAACGACGCGCAGTATTTT
CDR3: CASSSNDAQYF

J: TRBJ2-5
D: TRBD2
V: TRBV9
size: many
DNA: TGTGCCAGCAGCGTAGAGGGACTAGCAGTAGGGGAAGAGACCCAGTACTTC
CDR3: CASSVEGLAVGEETQYF

J: TRBJ1-5
D: NA
V: TRBV15
size: NA
DNA: TGTGCCACCAGCAGAGAGAGAGATCAGCCCCAGCATTTT
CDR3: CATSRERDQPQHF

J: TRBJ1-5
D: NA
V: TRBV29-1
size: NA
DNA: TGCAGCGTCGCGAAGGGGGAGAGGAATCAGCCCCAGCATTTT
CDR3: CSVAKGERNQPQHF

J: TRBJ2-7
D: NA
V: TRBV6-2/TRBV6-3
size: NA
DNA: TGTGCCAGCAGTTACTGGCGGAGCTCCTACGAGCAGTACTTC
CDR3: CASSYWRSSYEQYF

J: TRBJ2-7
D: TRBD2
V: TRBV4-2
size: NA
DNA: TGTGCCAGCAGCCGACTAGCGGAGGGGCGAGAGCAGTACTTC
CDR3: CASSRLAEGREQYF

J: TRBJ2-5
D: NA
V: TRBV9
size: few
DNA: TGTGCCAGCAGCGCCCGAGCCGGGGGAGGGACCCAGTACTTC
CDR3: CASSARAGGGTQYF

J: TRBJ2-1
D: NA
V: TRBV29-1
size: NA
DNA: TGCAGCGTTGCCAACTACAATGAGCAGTTCTTC
CDR3: CSVANYNEQFF

J: TRBJ2-1
D: NA
V: TRBV7-9
size: few
DNA: TGTGCCAGCAGCTTAGATAACTACCTAAGCTCCTACAATGAGCAGTTCTTC
CDR3: CASSLDNYLSSYNEQFF

J: TRBJ2-1
D: NA
V: TRBV3-1
size: once
DNA: TGTGCCAGCAGTTACGGGGGTAATGAGCAGTTCTTC
CDR3: CASSYGGNEQFF

J: TRBJ2-1
D: NA
V: TRBV7-2
size: once
DNA: TGTGCCAGCAGCTCTCCCCCTAGAGGTGAGCAGTTCTTC
CDR3: CASSSPPRGEQFF

J: TRBJ2-2
D: NA
V: TRBV24-1
size: NA
DNA: TGTGCCACCAGTGATTTAGGGGGGCGACGGGCCGGGGAGCTGTTTTTT
CDR3: CATSDLGGRRAGELFF

J: TRBJ2-3
D: NA
V: TRBV3-1
size: few
DNA: TGTGCCAGCAGCCAGAGTAGGGGCAGGAAAGATACGCAGTATTTT
CDR3: CASSQSRGRKDTQYF

J: TRBJ2-7
D: TRBD2
V: TRBV2
size: NA
DNA: TGTGCCAGCACCCTGACTAGCGGGCTGGAGCAGTACTTC
CDR3: CASTLTSGLEQYF

J: TRBJ1-5
D: NA
V: TRBV5-6
size: NA
DNA: TGTGCCAGCAGCTACACGAGAGGCCCGGGACGCCTCAATCAGCCCCAGCATTTT
CDR3: CASSYTRGPGRLNQPQHF

J: TRBJ2-1
D: NA
V: TRBV28
size: NA
DNA: TGTGCCAGCGAAGTGGGTCAAGAGACTGAGCAGTTCTTC
CDR3: CASEVGQETEQFF

J: TRBJ1-1
D: NA
V: TRBV6-5
size: many
DNA: TGTGCCAGCAGCACCGGGTGGTCTGAAGCTTTCTTT
CDR3: CASSTGWSEAFF

J: TRBJ2-5
D: NA
V: TRBV18
size: NA
DNA: TGTGCCAGCTCACCGACTCAAGACGGGACCCAGTACTTC
CDR3: CASSPTQDGTQYF

J: TRBJ2-1
D: TRBD2
V: TRBV11-2
size: few
DNA: TGTGCCAGCAGCTTAGGTGGGGGGGGATCGAGCTCCTACAATGAGCAGTTCTTC
CDR3: CASSLGGGGSSSYNEQFF

J: TRBJ2-1
D: TRBD2
V: TRBV5-1
size: NA
DNA: TGCGCCAGCAGCTTGGTGACTAGCGGGACTCGGATCGGAGGGATGGAGCAGTTCTTC
CDR3: CASSLVTSGTRIGGMEQFF

J: TRBJ2-7
D: NA
V: TRBV14
size: NA
DNA: TGTGCCAGCAGCCCCAAGTACTTC
CDR3: CASSPKYF

J: TRBJ2-2
D: NA
V: TRBV6-2/TRBV6-3
size: NA
DNA: TGTGCCAGCAGTTACTCTTCTAGGGTGTCTCTGGCGGTCGCGAACACCGGGGAGCTGTTTTTT
CDR3: CASSYSSRVSLAVANTGELFF

J: TRBJ2-7
D: NA
V: TRBV28
size: NA
DNA: TGTGCCAGCCCCCCCCCGGGGGAGGTCTCCTACGAGCAGTACTTC
CDR3: CASPPPGEVSYEQYF

J: TRBJ2-2
D: NA
V: TRBV9
size: few
DNA: TGTGCCAGCAGCGTGGCGGCGAACACCGGGGAGCTGTTTTTT
CDR3: CASSVAANTGELFF

J: TRBJ2-3
D: NA
V: TRBV4-1
size: NA
DNA: TGCGCCAGCAGCCAAGATCTTTCGGATACGCAGTATTTT
CDR3: CASSQDLSDTQYF

J: TRBJ1-1
D: NA
V: TRBV7-9
size: few
DNA: TGTGCCAGCAGCTTACCCTGGGAGTGGGTCATGAACACTGAAGCTTTCTTT
CDR3: CASSLPWEWVMNTEAFF

J: TRBJ2-5
D: TRBD1
V: TRBV20-1
size: NA
DNA: TGCAGTGCTAGAGATTCAGGGGGCTTGGAGACCCAGTACTTC
CDR3: CSARDSGGLETQYF

J: TRBJ2-5
D: NA
V: TRBV12-3/TRBV12-4
size: NA
DNA: TGTGCCAGCAGTCTTACAGGAGACCAAGAGACCCAGTACTTC
CDR3: CASSLTGDQETQYF

J: TRBJ2-5
D: TRBD2
V: TRBV5-1
size: few
DNA: TGCGCCAGCAGCATGACTAGCTTCCAAGAGACCCAGTACTTC
CDR3: CASSMTSFQETQYF

J: TRBJ2-7
D: NA
V: TRBV18
size: NA
DNA: TGTGCCAGCTCACCAGGAGGTTCAACCTACGAGCAGTACTTC
CDR3: CASSPGGSTYEQYF

J: TRBJ1-3
D: TRBD1
V: TRBV9
size: NA
DNA: TGTGCCAGCAGCGTCTCGATGACAGGGGCTGGAAACACCATATATTTT
CDR3: CASSVSMTGAGNTIYF

J: TRBJ2-1
D: TRBD2
V: TRBV24-1
size: few
DNA: TGTGCCATTCAGGGGCGGGGGGAGGGCCATGAGCAGTTCTTC
CDR3: CAIQGRGEGHEQFF

J: TRBJ2-1
D: TRBD2
V: TRBV5-4
size: few
DNA: TGTGCCAGCAGCTTGGTCCCCCGGGAGGCTTTTAATGAGCAGTTCTTC
CDR3: CASSLVPREAFNEQFF

J: TRBJ2-5
D: TRBD1
V: TRBV14
size: NA
DNA: TGTGCCAGCAGCCAACCCGGGACAGGACAAGAGACCCAGTACTTC
CDR3: CASSQPGTGQETQYF

J: TRBJ1-2
D: NA
V: TRBV5-1
size: many
DNA: TGCGCCAGCAGCCGTCAGGGGAGGGTTGAGGATGGCTACACCTTC
CDR3: CASSRQGRVEDGYTF

J: TRBJ1-4
D: NA
V: TRBV20-1
size: few
DNA: TGCAGTGCCCTAGGACCGTACGGGAGTAAACTGTTTTTT
CDR3: CSALGPYGSKLFF

J: TRBJ2-7
D: NA
V: TRBV5-8
size: NA
DNA: TGTGCCAGCAGGGATACGAGGGGCTACGAGCAGTACTTC
CDR3: CASRDTRGYEQYF

J: TRBJ2-7
D: TRBD2
V: TRBV4-3
size: few
DNA: TGCGCCAGCAGCCAAGCGTACCCCGGGACTAGCGGGATTATTTACGAGCAGTACTTC
CDR3: CASSQAYPGTSGIIYEQYF

J: TRBJ1-1
D: NA
V: TRBV5-1
size: many
DNA: TGCGCCAGCAGCCAGGACGGGAAGGCTGAAGCTTTCTTT
CDR3: CASSQDGKAEAFF

J: TRBJ2-4
D: NA
V: TRBV27
size: few
DNA: TGTGCCAGCAGTTTAAGGGGTCCAAAGGAAAAGGGAATAAACATTCAGTACTTC
CDR3: CASSLRGPKEKGINIQYF

J: TRBJ1-1
D: NA
V: TRBV19
size: NA
DNA: TGTGCCAGTAGTGACAGCCTCTCAGGCCGTCGGAACACTGAAGCTTTCTTT
CDR3: CASSDSLSGRRNTEAFF